The clone carrying this TCR beta chain has just a few counts. Its target is unknown. The CDR3 has 14 residues. V gave up 0 bases and J gave up 3 bases, with 8 bases separating them. The germline CDR1 and CDR2 sequences are MNHEY and SVGAGI. The sample belongs to a study of T-cell reconstitution after alpha-beta-depleted transplantation in children. Notes on the study in general: Several hundred expanded graft clones reportedly were the source of alpha-beta T cells about two months after transplant. Newly generated T cells supplied most T-cell counts and diversity one year post-transplant. Certain patients had high TCRbeta diversity at day 60, and it came from recipient T cells and thymic progenitors that survived.

Preparation of the TCRbeta library used unique molecular identifiers. TCRdb processed the PCR reads anew with MiXCR; each CDR3 protein has one entry. The sample records 8,600 or so distinct CDR3 sequences, approximately 18% being singletons. Sequenced here: PBMCs, mostly from graft donor cells, sampled 60 days after TCRalphabeta/CD19-depleted stem cell transplant. The receptor comes from a girl under two years old who had a stem cell transplant for combined immunodeficiency, so the T cells may come from the graft donor. The chain recombines TRBV6-5 with TRBJ1-2; no reliable D call. The CDR3 DNA reads TGTGCCAGCAGTTACTCGGGGATGGACTATGGCTACACCTTC. Its protein product is CASSYSGMDYGYTF.